A single sample gave rise to the 5 T cell receptor beta chains below, sequenced in a study of human T cells and chemical hapten exposure. TCRdb fed the RACE reads into MiXCR, producing one record per CDR3 protein. The sample includes 65,000 to 95,000 distinct CDR3 sequences, about 10% of them seen just once. Time point noted: patch test 1, 2 weeks after DPC sensitization. Treatment noted: therapeutic diphenylcyclopropenone sensitization with weekly scalp DPC. Sample: whole blood, taken in connection with sensitization to the hapten diphenylcyclopropenone (DPC). These TCRs come from a woman between 55 and 75 years old with alopecia areata. Some clones in this sample may be carry-over from other donors' samples.

The table lists this clonotype with a few counts. CDR3 nucleotides: TGTGCCAGCAGGGGGGACAGGGGGACTGAAGCTTTCTTT. Its translation is CASRGDRGTEAFF. This chain links TRBV2 with TRBJ1-1, with 11 bases that match TRBD1. With 6 bases clipped from V and 5 bases from J, the junction kept 2 bases outside the gene matches. This CDR3 spans 13 amino acids. Germline V gene sequence: CDR1 SNHLY, CDR2 FYNNEI.

This clonotype showed up just a few times. The rearrangement uses TRBV4-1 and TRBJ2-1; 9 bases align to TRBD1. The length of the CDR3 is 17 residues. The J segment lost 6 bases and the V segment lost 2 bases, leaving 11 bases of the junction unmatched. Per germline, CDR1 MGHRA and CDR2 YSYEKL. CDR3 bases: TGCGCCAGCAGCCAACCACGGGGACAGGGCACCGGCAATGAGCAGTTCTTC. It encodes CASSQPRGQGTGNEQFF.

There are many counts of this clonotype. V and J are TRBV29-1 and TRBJ1-2; D not certain. There are 12 residues in the CDR3. Trimming left V 0 bases short and J 5 bases short, with 7 bases between. Looked up from germline, CDR1 is SQVTM and CDR2 is ANQGSEA. This CDR3 is CSVEDPQYGYTF. The DNA of the CDR3 is TGCAGCGTTGAAGATCCACAGTATGGCTACACCTTC.

This chain connects TRBV9 to TRBJ2-3; D possibly corresponds to TRBD2 (7 bases). The germline V gene encodes CDR1 SGDLS and CDR2 YYNGEE. V lost 3 bases and J 0 bases, leaving 14 bases between the germline ends. The CDR3 sequence is 16 residues long. CDR3 residues: CASSAAGALSTDTQYF. The CDR3 DNA sequence: TGTGCCAGCAGCGCCGCGGGGGCTCTTAGCACAGATACGCAGTATTTT.

This clonotype was picked up many times. This sequence joins TRBV7-9 and TRBJ2-1; 11 nucleotides line up with TRBD1. CDR1 and CDR2 (germline): SEHNR, FQNEAQ (reference sequence). The CDR3 consists of 15 residues. V trimming: 1 base; J trimming: 6 bases; junction bases outside the gene matches: 2. CDR3 coding DNA: TGTGCCAGCAGCTTAGGGGACAGGGGGATCAATGAGCAGTTCTTC. Its translation: CASSLGDRGINEQFF.